The 7 T cell receptor beta chains in this list originate from one sample, sequenced in a study of T cell responses to AZD1222 COVID-19 vaccine (TCRdb year 2021). Library preparation used the immunoSEQ multiplex PCR assay. TCRdb provides this immuneACCESS table in a form limited to in-frame rearrangements. Some clones are lacking; in checked studies, under half of them reflect an unresolved V gene, and why the rest are absent is not known. The table for this sample lists 140,000 to 150,000 clones; roughly 91% of them were counted only once. Approximately 2% of the sample lies in the top ten. The time point label on this specimen signifies: baseline before first vaccination. The sequencing here drew on peripheral blood, taken on day 0 of AZD1222 vaccination. The receptors here all came from an adult in good health.

The chain combines TRBV7-2 with TRBJ2-7; D gene ambiguous. The CDR3 has 12 residues. Deletions cut 4 bases from V and 3 bases from J, with 7 bases between. Germline CDR1 and CDR2: SGHTA and FQGNSA. CDR3 DNA sequence: TGTGCCAGCAGCTCCCTTGGCTACGAGCAGTACTTC. This gives the protein CASSSLGYEQYF.

The chain employs TRBV5-1 and TRBJ2-7; TRBD1 aligns across 7 bases. Unmatched junction bases numbered 14, after V lost 4 bases and J lost 4 bases. The V gene's germline CDR1 is SGHRS and CDR2 YFSETQ. The CDR3 is made up of 16 amino acids. CDR3 amino acids: CASSARPGTERYEQYF. The CDR3 DNA sequence: TGCGCCAGCAGCGCCAGGCCCGGGACAGAAAGATACGAGCAGTACTTC.

The rearrangement uses TRBV7-8 and TRBJ2-7; D tentatively reads TRBD1 or TRBD2 (6 bases each). Trimming shortened V by 6 bases and J by 6 bases, and 24 bases separated the two germline ends. CDR3 length: 16 residues. Germline V gives CDR1 SGHVS, CDR2 FQNEAQ. This chain's CDR3 is CASRYPGTNEAGEQYF. As DNA, the CDR3 is TGTGCCAGCAGGTACCCCGGGACAAATGAAGCGGGCGAGCAGTACTTC.

The chain links TRBV27 to TRBJ2-3, with D uncertain. This CDR3 contains 13 residues. Germline V gives CDR1 MNHEY, CDR2 SMNVEV (reference sequence). V was clipped by 5 bases and J by 4 bases, with 10 bases between them. The CDR3 is CASSPFGADTQYF. In DNA, the CDR3 is TGTGCCAGCAGTCCGTTTGGCGCAGATACGCAGTATTTT.

The chain couples TRBV5-4 to TRBJ1-1, with 9 bases matching TRBD1. Trimming at V came to 4 bases and at J to 10 bases, leaving 8 bases not matched to a gene. The CDR3 consists of 13 residues. The germline V gene encodes CDR1 SGHNT and CDR2 YYREEE (reference sequence). The CDR3 reads CASSPDRGSGAFF. The CDR3, as DNA: TGTGCCAGCAGCCCCGACAGGGGGAGCGGAGCTTTCTTT.

The V gene is TRBV3-1 (or the pseudogene TRBV3-2), the J gene TRBJ2-2; no definite D call. Germline-derived CDR1 and CDR2 are LGHDT and YNNKEL (reference sequence). The CDR3 length is 15 residues. Trimming stripped 1 base from V and 0 bases from J, with 6 bases between. The CDR3 DNA sequence: TGTGCCAGCAGCCAAGCGAGGACGAACACCGGGGAGCTGTTTTTT. It encodes CASSQARTNTGELFF.

CDR3 protein: CASSLPSVRQSSYNSPLHF. The CDR3 DNA reads as TGTGCCAGCAGTTTACCCTCCGTGAGACAGAGCTCCTATAATTCACCCCTCCACTTT. The chain uses TRBV28 and TRBJ1-6; D may be TRBD1 (5 bases). Germline assignment: CDR1 MDHEN and CDR2 SYDVKM. Trimming cost V 2 bases and J 0 bases, with 17 bases left between them. The CDR3 runs to 19 residues.